This T cell receptor (beta chain) emerged from a study of early T cells in non-severe SARS-CoV-2 infection. Study results and limitations: The study's VDJdb matching favored anti-spike CD8 responses and missed private and CD4 specificities.

This clonotype was detected ten times or more. Its antigen is still unknown. Attached unique molecular identifiers marked individual cDNA molecules. TCRdb independently ran MiXCR on the 5' RACE reads; one entry per CDR3 protein. This table has around 94,000 distinct CDR3 sequences, around 12% appearing once. The sample consisted of whole blood. The source of this sequence is an adult who was a healthcare worker with PCR-confirmed SARS-CoV-2 infection or an uninfected control (not recorded which).

The CDR3 loop is CASSSTLGPDSYEQYF. CDR3 coding DNA: TGTGCCAGCAGTTCCACCCTCGGCCCCGACTCCTACGAGCAGTACTTC. The chain carries TRBV12-3 or TRBV12-4 and TRBJ2-7; D gene unclear. V was cut by 4 bases and J by 0 bases, with 16 bases left in between. This CDR3 is built from 16 residues.